This entry lists 19 T cell receptor beta chains sequenced from one sample in a study of blood T cells in healthy people across ages. Primed by a sample-barcoded 5' primer and a J-beta primer mix, a second PCR proceeded for about 6 to 11 cycles. TCRdb processed the 5' RACE reads anew with MiXCR; each CDR3 protein has one entry. Of over a million distinct CDR3 sequences listed, 59% are singletons. Specimen: blood. These TCRs come from a young man in good health.

This clonotype was counted a single time. This chain joins TRBV20-1 and TRBJ2-3; D is possibly TRBD1 or TRBD2 (5 bases each). Germline CDR1 reads DFQATT; CDR2 reads SNEGSKA (reference sequence). This CDR3 is built from 14 residues. With 6 bases removed from V and 1 base from J, the gap between germline ends came to 14 bases. This CDR3 is CSALRGEGTDTQYF. DNA for the CDR3: TGCAGTGCCCTGAGGGGCGAGGGCACAGATACGCAGTATTTT.

There are a few counts of this clonotype. The chain is built from TRBV4-3 and TRBJ2-6; D is unclear. CDR1 LGHNA and CDR2 YSLEER come from the germline V gene. Trimming took off 1 base at V and 0 bases at J, with 4 bases between the two ends. This CDR3 contains 15 residues. CDR3 in DNA: TGCGCCAGCAGCCAAGGCTTCTCTGGGGCCAACGTCCTGACTTTC. Residues: CASSQGFSGANVLTF.

The genes are TRBV11-1 and TRBJ2-3; a weak D match, TRBD2 (5 bases). Germline V gives CDR1 SGHAT, CDR2 FQDESV (reference sequence). The length of the CDR3 is 15 residues. V was trimmed by 5 bases and J by 1 base, leaving 13 bases between them. The CDR3 DNA follows: TGTGCCAGCAGCCCGAGAGGGTCTCGCACAGATACGCAGTATTTT. Translated, it gives CASSPRGSRTDTQYF.

V gene TRBV27 combines with J gene TRBJ1-4; TRBD1 aligns across 7 bases. This CDR3 region has 15 residues. Germline CDR1 and CDR2: MNHEY and SMNVEV (reference sequence). V trimming: 5 bases; J trimming: 7 bases; junction bases outside the gene matches: 10. The CDR3 region has the DNA TGTGCCAGCAGTAATACCGGGACAGTCGCTGAAAAACTGTTTTTT. Its translation is CASSNTGTVAEKLFF.

The chain has TRBV7-8 and TRBJ1-2; D possibly corresponds to TRBD1 (6 bases). In germline, CDR1 is SGHVS, CDR2 FQNEAQ. The CDR3 runs to 16 residues. Trimming removed 5 bases from V and 3 bases from J, with 19 bases in between. The DNA of the CDR3 is TGTGCCAGCAGCCCCAGGGCAGGGGTGGTGGACTATGGCTACACCTTC. Encoded protein: CASSPRAGVVDYGYTF.

This clonotype was observed a few times. J is TRBJ2-7 and V is TRBV20-1; D tentatively fits TRBD1 or TRBD2 (6 bases each). From germline, CDR1 is DFQATT and CDR2 SNEGSKA (reference sequence). The CDR3 extends over 12 amino acids. V lost 7 bases and J lost 2, with 12 bases in between. The CDR3 nucleotides read TGCAGTGTCCCCCGGGGGCCCTACGAGCAGTACTTC. Protein product: CSVPRGPYEQYF.

This clonotype showed up just a few times. The chain combines TRBV4-1 with TRBJ2-1; tentative D call: TRBD2 (6 bases). Trimming pared 1 base from V and 8 bases from J, leaving 12 bases between. The CDR3 length is 14 residues. The germline CDR1 and CDR2 sequences are MGHRA and YSYEKL. The CDR3 sequence: CASSQALREDEQFF. The CDR3 DNA sequence: TGCGCCAGCAGCCAAGCGTTGAGGGAGGATGAGCAGTTCTTC.

The chain joins TRBV29-1 to TRBJ2-1; D unresolved. The CDR3 runs 12 residues. Trimming took off 7 bases at V and 5 bases at J, with 12 bases between the two ends. Germline loops: CDR1 SQVTM, CDR2 ANQGSEA. CDR3 region: CSGDEADNEQFF. CDR3 DNA sequence: TGCAGCGGAGACGAAGCAGACAATGAGCAGTTCTTC.

This clonotype was found once. This chain uses TRBV25-1 with TRBJ2-1; 12 nucleotides match TRBD2. CDR1 MGHDK and CDR2 SYGVNS come from the germline V gene. The CDR3 loop spans 14 amino acids. V trimming: 8 bases; J trimming: 11 bases; junction bases outside the gene matches: 10. Here the CDR3 DNA reads TGTGCCAGCGCGACTAGCGGGAGCCAAGATAAGCAGTTCTTC. Translating gives CASATSGSQDKQFF.

In its sample, this clonotype was seen a few times. The CDR3 loop reads CASSPDRSPLYEQYF. CDR3 DNA: TGCGCCAGCAGCCCGGACAGGTCCCCCCTGTACGAGCAGTACTTC. The chain carries TRBV4-1 and TRBJ2-7; 7 nucleotides match TRBD1. Germline values: CDR1 MGHRA, CDR2 YSYEKL. The CDR3 covers 15 residues. Trimming took 4 bases from V and 4 from J; bases not matched to a gene: 10.

This clonotype was picked up one time. The V gene is TRBV7-9, the J gene TRBJ2-7; D is possibly TRBD2 (6 bases). With 2 bases removed from V and 4 bases from J, the gap between germline ends came to 18 bases. The CDR3 spans 16 residues. The germline gives CDR1 SEHNR, CDR2 FQNEAQ (reference sequence). The CDR3: CASSLNPAGFFYEQYF. The CDR3 region has the DNA TGTGCCAGCAGCTTAAATCCAGCGGGTTTTTTTTACGAGCAGTACTTC. The entire variable domain, with the rest obtained from reference TRBV7-9 and TRBJ2-7, is as follows: DTGVSQNPRHKITKRGQNVTFRCDPISEHNRLYWYRQTLGQGPEFLTYFQNEAQLEKSRLLSDRFSAERPKGSFSTLEIQRTEQGDSAMYLCASSLNPAGFFYEQYFGPGTRLTVT.

V gene TRBV27 combines with J gene TRBJ2-6, with unresolved D. V was trimmed by 0 bases and J by 3 bases, leaving 9 bases between them. Germline lookup yields CDR1 MNHEY and CDR2 SMNVEV (reference sequence). The CDR3 has 16 residues. The chain's CDR3 is CASSLSLAVGANVLTF. CDR3 bases: TGTGCCAGCAGTTTATCGTTGGCGGTTGGGGCCAACGTCCTGACTTTC.

V gene TRBV7-2 combines with J gene TRBJ2-1; 9 bases align to TRBD2. The V gene end was trimmed by 5 bases and the J gene end by 4 bases; junction bases not matched to a gene: 12. The germline V gene encodes CDR1 SGHTA and CDR2 FQGNSA. This CDR3 region has 17 residues. In DNA, the CDR3 is TGTGCCAGCAGCCCACTAGGGCCTAGCGGGGTTTACAATGAGCAGTTCTTC. The encoded protein is CASSPLGPSGVYNEQFF.

The chain links TRBV21-1 to TRBJ2-6; the D call TRBD1 from the table was never checked on the DNA. TRBV21-1 is assigned pseudogene status. The length of the CDR3 is 18 residues. This CDR3 reads CASSKKRDVRSGANVLTF. The CDR3 nucleotides are TGTGCCAGCAGCAAAAAGAGGGACGTTCGCTCTGGGGCCAACGTCCTGACTTTC.

This clonotype came up a few times. This chain joins TRBV4-1 and TRBJ2-1, with D possibly matching TRBD2 (7 bases). The CDR3 sequence is 18 residues long. Trimming took 0 bases from V and 6 from J, leaving 21 bases between them. The germline V gene encodes CDR1 MGHRA and CDR2 YSYEKL. The chain's CDR3 is CASSQEGPRGGGPNEQFF. CDR3 sequence (DNA): TGCGCCAGCAGCCAAGAAGGTCCAAGAGGGGGGGGGCCCAATGAGCAGTTCTTC.

The chain couples TRBV27 to TRBJ2-3; D is undetermined. This CDR3 spans 14 amino acids. CDR1 and CDR2 (germline): MNHEY, SMNVEV (reference sequence). The ends were cut back, 1 base at V and 5 bases at J, with 10 bases in the middle. The CDR3 region is CASSLFPGGDTQYF. The CDR3 DNA sequence: TGTGCCAGCAGTTTATTCCCTGGTGGAGATACGCAGTATTTT.

The rearrangement links TRBV4-1 to TRBJ2-1; 10 bases map to TRBD2. The CDR3 runs 15 residues. V trimming: 4 bases; J trimming: 5 bases; junction bases outside the gene matches: 5. CDR1 is MGHRA and CDR2 is YSYEKL in the germline V gene. The CDR3 spells CASSLLAGLNNEQFF. CDR3 DNA sequence: TGCGCCAGCAGCCTACTAGCGGGACTCAACAATGAGCAGTTCTTC.

The V gene is TRBV27, the J gene TRBJ2-7; possible D gene TRBD1, 6 bases. V was pared by 5 bases and J by 6 bases, with 11 bases between. Germline assignment: CDR1 MNHEY and CDR2 SMNVEV (reference sequence). CDR3 length: 12 amino acids. The CDR3 nucleotides read TGTGCCAGCAGTCAACTCAGGGGCGAGCAGTACTTC. This gives the protein CASSQLRGEQYF.

The genes are TRBV27 and TRBJ1-1, with TRBD1 as a possible D gene (5 bases). This CDR3 region has 13 residues. V was cut by 6 bases and J by 6 bases, with 14 bases left in between. CDR1 and CDR2 (germline): MNHEY, SMNVEV (reference sequence). This chain's CDR3 is CASSNQGIPEAFF. DNA of the CDR3: TGTGCCAGCAGCAACCAGGGTATCCCTGAAGCTTTCTTT.